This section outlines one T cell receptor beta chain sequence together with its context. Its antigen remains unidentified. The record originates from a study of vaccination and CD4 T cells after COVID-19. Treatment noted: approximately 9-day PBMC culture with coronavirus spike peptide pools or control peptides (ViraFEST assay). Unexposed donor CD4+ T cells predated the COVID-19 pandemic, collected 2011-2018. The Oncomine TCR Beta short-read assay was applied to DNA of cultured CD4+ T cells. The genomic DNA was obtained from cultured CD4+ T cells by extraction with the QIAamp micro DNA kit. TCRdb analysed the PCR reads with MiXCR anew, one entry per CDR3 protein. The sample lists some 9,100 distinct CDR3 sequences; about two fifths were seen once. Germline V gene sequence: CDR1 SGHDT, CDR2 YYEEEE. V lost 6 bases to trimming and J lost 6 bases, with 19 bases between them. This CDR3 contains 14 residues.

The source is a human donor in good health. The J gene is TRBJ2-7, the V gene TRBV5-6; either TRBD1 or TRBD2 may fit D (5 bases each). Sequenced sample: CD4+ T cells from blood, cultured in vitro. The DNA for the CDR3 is TGTGCCAGCAACCAACCGGGACGGTCGTCCGAGCAGTACTTC. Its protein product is CASNQPGRSSEQYF.